These 17 T cell receptor beta chains were sequenced from one sample in a study of blood T cell repertoires in COVID-19. Profiled with immunoSEQ multiplex PCR; TCRdb holds only in-frame clones, not every one. The data hold fewer than 300,000 clones, with around 90% observed a single time. Material for sequencing was PBMCs or T cells enriched from blood (not recorded which). The receptor source for this set is a middle-aged woman with acute COVID-19.

As to this clone: At one boundary the junction diverges from the germline segment, which might be a read error. The chain employs TRBV9 and TRBJ2-1; D is perhaps TRBD1 (5 bases). This CDR3 has 14 residues. CDR1 is SGDLS, CDR2 YYNGEE, per germline. Here the CDR3 reads CASSARASNNEQFF. The DNA of the CDR3 is TGTGCCAGCAGCGCCAGGGCCTCCAACAATGAGCAGTTCTTC.

The V and J genes are TRBV5-1 and TRBJ1-2, with D unresolved. V lost 0 bases to trimming and J lost 7 bases, with 13 bases between them. This CDR3 is built from 14 residues. From germline, CDR1 is SGHRS and CDR2 YFSETQ. Here the CDR3 DNA reads TGCGCCAGCAGCTTGGAAGCGCTCCAAAGTGGCTACACCTTC. As protein: CASSLEALQSGYTF. Complete variable domain (other parts from reference TRBV5-1 and TRBJ1-2): KAGVTQTPRYLIKTRGQQVTLSCSPISGHRSVSWYQQTPGQGLQFLFEYFSETQRNKGNFPGRFSGRQFSNSRSEMNVSTLELGDSALYLCASSLEALQSGYTFGSGTRLTVV.

The chain employs TRBV7-3 and TRBJ2-3; TRBD2 agrees at 9 bases. The CDR3 is made up of 17 amino acids. J lost 5 bases, V lost 0 bases, and 9 bases had no gene match. CDR1 and CDR2 (germline): SGHTA, FQGTGA. The CDR3 sequence is CASSLTLGSGGKDTQYF. Here the CDR3 DNA reads TGTGCCAGCAGCTTAACCCTCGGTAGCGGGGGTAAAGATACGCAGTATTTT.

The chain joins TRBV5-1 to TRBJ1-2; 9 bases agree with TRBD1. CDR1 SGHRS and CDR2 YFSETQ come from the germline V gene. The CDR3 contains 15 residues. V dropped 4 bases and J dropped 7; count of bases not matched to a gene: 11. The CDR3 bases are TGCGCCAGCAGCGTGGGGTCAACAGGGGGCAGTGGCTACACCTTC. It translates to CASSVGSTGGSGYTF.

The chain combines TRBV3-1 (or the pseudogene TRBV3-2) with TRBJ2-7, with a possible D match to TRBD2 (5 bases). V was pared by 2 bases and J by 3 bases, with 11 bases between. The germline V gene has CDR1 LGHDT and CDR2 YNNKEL (reference sequence). The length of the CDR3 is 14 residues. The CDR3 is CASSQQPGNYEQYF. As DNA, the CDR3 is TGTGCCAGCAGCCAACAACCCGGGAACTACGAGCAGTACTTC.

This chain uses TRBV7-8 with TRBJ1-4, with D possibly matching TRBD1 (5 bases). V was clipped by 1 base and J by 7 bases, with 10 bases between them. CDR1 and CDR2 (germline): SGHVS, FQNEAQ. This CDR3 has 14 residues. The CDR3 DNA is TGTGCCAGCAGCTTAGGCTCGGGGGGTGAAAAACTGTTTTTT. It specifies CASSLGSGGEKLFF. Based on the CDR3 plus reference TRBV7-8 and TRBJ1-4, the full variable domain is GAGVSQSPRYKVAKRGQDVALRCDPISGHVSLFWYQQALGQGPEFLTYFQNEAQLDKSGLPSDRFFAERPEGSVSTLKIQRTQQEDSAVYLCASSLGSGGEKLFFGSGTQLSVL.

The genes are TRBV3-1 (or the pseudogene TRBV3-2) and TRBJ2-7, with D possibly TRBD1 on 6 matching bases. The ends were cut back, 2 bases at V and 3 bases at J, with 11 bases in the middle. Germline CDR1 is LGHDT and CDR2 is YNNKEL (reference sequence). The CDR3 consists of 14 residues. The CDR3 DNA is TGTGCCAGCAGCCAACACAGGGTAATCTACGAGCAGTACTTC. Translated: CASSQHRVIYEQYF.

The chain carries TRBV6-2 or TRBV6-3 and TRBJ2-3; 7 positions agree with TRBD2. V shed 3 bases and J 2 bases; nucleotides not matched to a gene: 5. The CDR3 has 15 amino acids. The V gene's germline CDR1 is MNHEY and CDR2 SVGEGT. The CDR3 bases are TGTGCCAGCAGTTATACGGGGGGAACCACAGATACGCAGTATTTT. Translation: CASSYTGGTTDTQYF.

The gene calls are TRBV27 and TRBJ2-7; possible D gene TRBD1, 6 bases. The CDR3 runs to 13 residues. The germline V and J ends were trimmed by 5 bases and 1 base, with 9 bases remaining between them. Per germline, CDR1 MNHEY and CDR2 SMNVEV (reference sequence). The chain's CDR3 is CASSVTGSYEQYF. The DNA for the CDR3 is TGTGCCAGCAGTGTTACAGGGTCCTACGAGCAGTACTTC.

The chain is built from TRBV7-2 and TRBJ2-1, with D perhaps matching TRBD2 (6 bases). The V and J ends lost 5 bases and 3 bases respectively, with 14 bases between them. This CDR3 region has 15 residues. Germline CDR1 and CDR2: SGHTA and FQGNSA. Here the CDR3 reads CASSLSLAIYNEQFF. DNA of the CDR3: TGTGCCAGCAGCCTCTCACTAGCTATCTACAATGAGCAGTTCTTC.

This chain links TRBV7-8 with TRBJ2-7; 9 positions match TRBD1. This CDR3 is built from 15 residues. Germline V gives CDR1 SGHVS, CDR2 FQNEAQ. After removal of 2 bases from V and 3 bases from J, the junction contained 5 bases not matched to a gene. CDR3 loop: CASSLRGQGFYEQYF. DNA of the CDR3: TGTGCCAGCAGCTTACGTGGACAGGGGTTCTACGAGCAGTACTTC.

V usage is TRBV24-1 and J usage is TRBJ2-5; TRBD2 aligns across 9 bases. Losses at the gene ends were 4 bases for V and 1 base for J; bases not matched to a gene: 6. CDR1 is KGHDR, CDR2 SFDVKD, per germline. There are 16 residues in the CDR3. CDR3 sequence reads: CATSDPASGTQETQYF. The CDR3 bases are TGTGCCACCAGTGACCCTGCTAGCGGGACCCAAGAGACCCAGTACTTC.

The gene calls are TRBV29-1 and TRBJ2-3; the match to TRBD1 covers 7 bases. There are 13 residues in the CDR3. Germline trimming cut 5 bases from V and 1 base from J; bases unmatched to any gene: 3. Germline lookup yields CDR1 SQVTM and CDR2 ANQGSEA. This chain's CDR3 is CSVRTGGTDTQYF. The DNA of the CDR3 is TGCAGCGTTAGAACAGGGGGCACAGATACGCAGTATTTT.

V is TRBV7-3 and J is TRBJ1-6; 8 nucleotides agree with TRBD1. Per the germline V gene, CDR1 is SGHTA and CDR2 is FQGTGA. The CDR3 is 15 residues long. Trimming cost V 2 bases and J 6 bases; bases outside gene matches: 3. CDR3 bases: TGTGCCAGCAGCTTATGGACAGGGAGTAATTCACCCCTCCACTTT. This sequence encodes CASSLWTGSNSPLHF.

V and J are TRBV24-1 and TRBJ2-3; 11 nucleotides agree with TRBD1. Germline lookup yields CDR1 KGHDR and CDR2 SFDVKD. The junction had 10 bases not matched to a gene; V was cut back by 5 bases and J by 1 base. The CDR3 is 18 residues long. CDR3 residues: CATSARTGGEKGTDTQYF. CDR3 coding DNA: TGTGCCACCAGTGCCAGGACAGGGGGCGAAAAGGGCACAGATACGCAGTATTTT.

This sequence joins TRBV25-1 and TRBJ1-6, with 11 bases fitting TRBD1. After removal of 7 bases from V and 6 bases from J, the junction contained 8 bases not matched to a gene. Germline loops: CDR1 MGHDK, CDR2 SYGVNS. This CDR3 comprises 16 residues. CDR3 residues: CASTPDRGLSNSPLHF. CDR3 sequence (DNA): TGTGCCAGCACCCCGGACAGGGGGCTTTCTAATTCACCCCTCCACTTT.

V is TRBV4-3 and J is TRBJ2-7; 8 bases are a match to TRBD2. CDR1 LGHNA and CDR2 YSLEER come from the germline V gene. The CDR3 has 16 amino acids. The trim removed 0 bases at V and 2 bases at J, leaving 6 bases unmatched. For the CDR3, the DNA is TGCGCCAGCAGCCAAGATCCCCTAGCGGGCACCTACGAGCAGTACTTC. Protein product: CASSQDPLAGTYEQYF.